This paragraph covers one T cell receptor beta chain sequence. Using immunoSEQ multiplex PCR, the repertoire was profiled, and TCRdb retains in-frame clones only, with some absent. Of about 89,000 clones listed, just under 95% are singletons. This sample stems from a study of technical replicates of blood from a handful of donors. CDR3 length: 16 amino acids. Germline CDR1 SGHAT, CDR2 FQNNGV. V shed 5 bases, J shed 8 bases, and the junction held 10 bases outside the gene matches. The clonotype comes from a human donor in good health. The sample consisted of T cells isolated from PBMCs. The V call is TRBV11-2, the J call TRBJ2-1; 12 bases map to TRBD2. The CDR3 here is CASSNRLAGAGDEQFF. CDR3 DNA: TGTGCCAGCAGCAATAGACTAGCGGGGGCCGGGGATGAGCAGTTCTTC.